This T cell receptor beta chain stems from a study of blood T cells in healthy people across ages (dated by TCRdb to between 2015 and 2017). Regarding the complete study: In model experiments, template switching captured roughly one uniquely barcoded TCR beta cDNA molecule for every two T cells. The study measured age-related changes in TCR beta repertoire diversity using deep sequencing normalized with unique cDNA molecular identifiers. The donors were split into four age groups: young (average around 15 years), middle-aged (more than 35), aged (about 62) and long-lived (about 74). To avoid experimental bias, donors of different ages were randomly spread across the sequencing lanes. For two donors (one aged 18 to 30 and one aged 80 or older), the study analyzed two additional independent replicas of 1 million unique cDNA reads from the same blood draw. General study outcomes and caveats: Observed TCR beta diversity per million T cells fell roughly linearly with age, and a significant reduction was already apparent by age roughly 41. The long-lived group showed more naive CD4+ T cells, fewer expanded clones and increased TCR diversity than the aged group, suggesting age selection. Estimates of total diversity based on one million sequenced T cells were regarded as lower bounds and as underestimates. There was a strong correlation between observed TCR beta diversity and the percentage of naive T cells measured by flow cytometry. Donor CMV infection status was unknown, potentially confounding age-related changes in expanded clonotypes. Because profiling used bulk unsorted PBMCs, naive and antigen-experienced compartments could not be compared conclusively.

A word on this clonotype: The specificity of this receptor is unknown. No clone much larger than this one lies a single base away; base qualities are absent.

Donors were 30 to 45 systemically healthy Caucasian individuals from Russia aged roughly 6 to 100 years. Around 10 milliliters of peripheral blood were drawn from each donor into EDTA-treated Vacutainer tubes. PBMCs were isolated by Ficoll-Paque density-gradient centrifugation, with at least 6 million obtained per sample. Total RNA was extracted from PBMCs with Trizol reagent, with at least 5 micrograms obtained per sample. The percentages of naive CD45RAhigh/CD27high T cells were determined by flow cytometry on a PBMC aliquot from every donor. A distance of 11 bases separates the germline ends of V and J, which lose 5 bases and 10 bases respectively. The CDR3 spans 11 residues, from the cysteine through the phenylalanine. The DNA shown is the 33-base CDR3, in frame from base 1. The library was made by 5' RACE. Sequencing instrument: Illumina HiSeq 2500. A second about 6 to 11 cycle PCR used a sample-barcoded 5' primer and a J-beta primer mix. A template-switch 5' adaptor carrying 12 random nucleotides introduced a unique molecular identifier onto each TCR beta cDNA molecule. At least 3 million CDR3-containing paired-end reads were obtained from each sample. First-strand cDNA was synthesized from all RNA with the Mint cDNA synthesis kit, primed by a TRBC-specific oligonucleotide. After uracil-DNA glycosylase treatment, a first 18-cycle PCR used universal primers M1SS and BC2_uni_R on all cDNA. In the paper's pipeline: For normalization, 1 million high-quality reads, each with a distinct molecular identifier, were randomly selected from each sample. Reads sharing molecular identifiers were discarded rather than binned into consensus sequences. MiTCR, with a Q25 quality threshold and the strictest error-elimination algorithm, was used for CDR3 identification, clonotype clustering and error correction. A nonparametric unseen species model with Euler transformation was used to estimate a lower bound on total TCR beta diversity. TCRdb passed the public sequencing reads through fastp at Q25 and MiXCR, retaining productive beta sequences. Each entry is one CDR3 protein sequence, shown with its most common DNA and genes. TCRdb's processing, not the study's, gives the V and J calls here. In all, the sample holds approximately 1.5 million distinct CDR3 sequences, and less than 45% of those were seen once. The top ten clones comprise less than 5% of the sample.

The sample consisted of blood. The sequence was collected from a woman under 30 in good health. The chain is made from TRBV12-3 or TRBV12-4 and TRBJ1-1; 6 matching bases give a weak D call of TRBD1. The sequenced DNA: TGTGCCAGCAGTCAGGGGTGCGGAGCTTTCTTT. It is translated as CASSQGCGAFF.